This T cell receptor (beta chain) was captured in a study of human T cells and chemical hapten exposure (dated by TCRdb to the early 2020s). Context from the whole study: For sensitization, 2% DPC in acetone was applied to a roughly 2 cm by roughly 2 cm area of upper inner arm skin. Libraries were combined into a pool for sequencing, and differences in TCR yield between samples came mainly from small differences in library volumes within the pool. For TCR sequencing, blood came from approximately 29 alopecia patients at anywhere from one to four time points (pre-sensitization, 2, 6 and 24 weeks). Patch testing was done on the upper back using Finn chambers containing 0.01% DPC, and results were scored after 6 days according to International Contact Dermatitis Research Group standards. Blood samples were taken from patients before sensitization (week 0) and then at 2, 6 and about 24 weeks after DPC sensitization. Alopecia areata with under or over 50% scalp involvement, alopecia totalis and alopecia universalis were represented in the patient cohort, which was mostly female. Patients additionally received weekly therapeutic DPC doses to the scalp throughout the roughly 26-week study period. In alopecia patients, the study followed how the peripheral blood TCR repertoire changed in vivo over primary and secondary sensitization to diphenylcyclopropenone (DPC), a hapten.

Libraries were made using RACE. Sequencing relied on a NextSeq 500. During library preparation, unique molecular identifiers were attached to individual cDNA molecules so that TCRs could be counted in a quantitative, reproducible way. Each blood RNA sample was used to sequence both TCR alpha and TCR beta chains. On the authors' methods: Samples had a median of 95,638 TCRs, with a range from roughly 23,224 to 700,000. V, J and CDR3 annotation of the TCR reads was performed with the Decombinator software suite. To make PS versus PT1 abundance plots, every sample was subsampled to the same number of TCRs (28,000). TCRs were defined as expanded if absent before sensitization and observed at least eight times at the 2-week time point. TCRdb cleaned the public reads at Q25 with fastp, built clones with MiXCR and kept in-frame beta chains. A single entry per CDR3 protein holds the most common genes and DNA from its merged rows. V and J calls and clone size were set by TCRdb, not the authors. This sample has 350,000 to 400,000 distinct CDR3 sequences in its table, and roughly 6.3% of those were observed once. The top ten clonotypes cover about 5.6% of the sample.

This clonotype was detected only a few times. Its target antigen remains unknown. No much larger clone exists at a distance of one base, and base qualities are not known. The germline ends are 7 bases apart after V is trimmed by 4 bases and J by 6 bases. Sequences MDHEN (CDR1) and SYDVKM (CDR2) are obtained from the germline V gene. Including cysteine and phenylalanine, the CDR3 has 11 amino acids. The retained sequence is limited to the CDR3, 33 bases, with the frame set at the first base. This specimen's time point label, interpreted: patch test 2, 6 weeks after DPC sensitization. Reading the label with the study, this specimen's treatment or condition is: therapeutic diphenylcyclopropenone sensitization with weekly scalp DPC. Blood at each patch-test visit was drawn before the patch test was applied. To be eligible, patients had to be aged 18 to 70, diagnosed with alopecia and judged suitable for DPC therapy, while pregnant patients were excluded. Total RNA was extracted from unfractionated whole blood collected in Tempus Blood RNA tubes.

Study-wide conclusions, independent of this receptor: DPC sensitization did not change the number of TCRs with a frequency above 1 in 1000, and there was no evidence of changes in global repertoire structure. A positive correlation was found between the number of PT1 expanded TCRs and patch test score, with significance reached at thresholds 8, 16 and 32 but not 4. After repeated subsampling, changes were observed in the strength of the expansion versus patch-test correlation and in the threshold at which the correlation became significant. Compared with pre-sensitization or healthy control sets, expanded TCRs formed significantly more large CDR3 similarity clusters, which is consistent with antigen-driven responses. Because all patients had alopecia, a presumed autoimmune disease, the immune response of the patients might differ from that of healthy individuals.

Sequenced material: whole blood, taken in connection with sensitization to the hapten diphenylcyclopropenone (DPC). This clonotype originated in a woman aged 18-35 years with alopecia areata. Some clones in this sample may be carry-over from other donors' samples. Recombination connected TRBV28 to TRBJ2-7; TRBD1 is a possible D gene, resting on 5 matching bases. The CDR3 has the sequence CASSSRVEQYF. The bases read TGTGCCAGCAGTTCCAGGGTCGAGCAGTACTTC.